In its sample, the clone carrying this T cell receptor (beta chain) was seen many times. Its antigen is not known. The data were obtained in a study of blood T cells in healthy people across ages. As for the study in general: Template switching captured about one barcoded beta molecule per two T cells.

Sample donors were healthy Caucasian individuals that came from Russia, aged about 6 to 95. Study-wide results and caveats: Unsorted PBMCs ruled out conclusive naive versus antigen-experienced comparison. Significant beta diversity loss was already apparent by age approximately 38, declining roughly linearly.

CDR3 length equals 14 residues. Trimming pared 7 bases from V and 5 bases from J, leaving 17 bases between. Primers used in a second PCR of roughly 7 to 12 cycles were a sample-barcoded 5' primer and a J-beta primer mix. TCRdb re-called the 5' RACE reads with MiXCR, one entry per CDR3 protein. The sample lists 700,000 to 800,000 distinct CDR3 sequences, about 42% seen once, with 20% in the top ten. The source material was blood. The receptor was isolated from an older woman in good health. The chain has TRBV12-3 or TRBV12-4 and TRBJ1-2, with no clear D. In DNA form, the CDR3 reads TGTGCCAGCATCCCCGGACTGCAAAGTTATGGCTACACCTTC. This translates into CASIPGLQSYGYTF.